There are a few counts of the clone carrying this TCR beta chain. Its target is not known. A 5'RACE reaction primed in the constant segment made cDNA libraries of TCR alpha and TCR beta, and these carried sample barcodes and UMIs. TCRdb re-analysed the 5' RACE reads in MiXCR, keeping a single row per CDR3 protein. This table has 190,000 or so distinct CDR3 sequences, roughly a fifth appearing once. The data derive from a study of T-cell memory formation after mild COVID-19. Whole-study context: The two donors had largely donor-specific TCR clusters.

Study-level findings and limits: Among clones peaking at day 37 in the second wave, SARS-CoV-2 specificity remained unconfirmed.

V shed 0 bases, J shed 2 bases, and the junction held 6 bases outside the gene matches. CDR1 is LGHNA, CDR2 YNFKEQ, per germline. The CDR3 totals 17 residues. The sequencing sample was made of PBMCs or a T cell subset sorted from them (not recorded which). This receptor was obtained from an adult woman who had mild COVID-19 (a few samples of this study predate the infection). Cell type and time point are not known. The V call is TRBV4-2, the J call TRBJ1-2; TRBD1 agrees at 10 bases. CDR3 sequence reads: CASSQDIGTGDNYGYTF. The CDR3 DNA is TGTGCCAGCAGCCAAGACATTGGGACAGGGGACAACTATGGCTACACCTTC.